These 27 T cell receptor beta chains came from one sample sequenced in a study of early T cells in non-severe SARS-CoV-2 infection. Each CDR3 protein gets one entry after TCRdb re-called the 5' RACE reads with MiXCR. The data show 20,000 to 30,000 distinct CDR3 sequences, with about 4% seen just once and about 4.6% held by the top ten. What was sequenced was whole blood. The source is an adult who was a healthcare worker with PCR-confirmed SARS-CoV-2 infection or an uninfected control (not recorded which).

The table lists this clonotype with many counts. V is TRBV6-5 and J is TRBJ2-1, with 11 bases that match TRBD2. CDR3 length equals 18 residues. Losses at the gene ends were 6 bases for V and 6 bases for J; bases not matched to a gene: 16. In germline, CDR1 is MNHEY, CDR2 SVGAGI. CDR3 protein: CASRRTAGGLAGPNEQFF. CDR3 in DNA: TGTGCCAGCAGACGGACAGCGGGTGGACTAGCGGGCCCCAATGAGCAGTTCTTC.

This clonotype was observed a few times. The chain's CDR3 is CASSQQLAGRYEQYF. The CDR3, as DNA: TGTGCCAGCAGCCAACAGCTAGCGGGAAGGTACGAGCAGTACTTC. This chain uses TRBV3-1 with TRBJ2-7, with 9 positions matching TRBD2. The CDR3 runs 15 residues. V was pared by 2 bases and J by 4 bases, with 6 bases of the junction left unmatched. CDR1 LGHDT and CDR2 YNNKEL come from the germline V gene (reference sequence).

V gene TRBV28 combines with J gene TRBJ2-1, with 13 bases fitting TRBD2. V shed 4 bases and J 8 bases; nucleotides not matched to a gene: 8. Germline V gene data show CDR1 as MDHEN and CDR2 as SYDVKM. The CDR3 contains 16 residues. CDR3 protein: CASSSWTSGRGDEQFF. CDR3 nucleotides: TGTGCCAGCAGTTCCTGGACTAGCGGGAGAGGCGATGAGCAGTTCTTC.

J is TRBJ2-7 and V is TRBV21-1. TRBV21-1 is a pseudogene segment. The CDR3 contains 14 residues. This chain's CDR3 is CASISSGEYYEQYF. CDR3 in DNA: TGTGCCAGCATCTCGAGTGGAGAGTACTACGAGCAGTACTTC.

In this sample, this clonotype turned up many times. The CDR3 DNA is TGCAGTGCTAGAACACTAGCGGGATTAGAGACCCAGTACTTC. It yields the protein CSARTLAGLETQYF. V and J are TRBV20-1 and TRBJ2-5; TRBD2 matches 10 bases. CDR1 and CDR2 (germline): DFQATT, SNEGSKA (reference sequence). The CDR3 runs 14 residues. Trimming removed 2 bases from V and 4 bases from J; junction bases left unmatched: 4.

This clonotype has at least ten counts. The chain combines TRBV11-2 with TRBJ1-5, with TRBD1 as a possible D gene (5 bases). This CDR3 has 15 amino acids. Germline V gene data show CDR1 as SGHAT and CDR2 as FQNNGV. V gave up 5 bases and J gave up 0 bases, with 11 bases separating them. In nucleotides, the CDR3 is TGTGCCAGCAGCCGGGGCCAGATTAGCAATCAGCCCCAGCATTTT. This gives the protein CASSRGQISNQPQHF. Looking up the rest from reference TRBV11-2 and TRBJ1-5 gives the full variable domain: EAGVAQSPRYKIIEKRQSVAFWCNPISGHATLYWYQQILGQGPKLLIQFQNNGVVDDSQLPKDRFSAERLKGVDSTLKIQPAKLEDSAVYLCASSRGQISNQPQHFGDGTRLSIL.

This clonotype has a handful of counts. CDR3 nucleotides: TGTGCCAGCAGCGTACTAGCGGAGAGCTCCTACAATGAGCAGTTCTTC. Translating gives CASSVLAESSYNEQFF. V usage is TRBV14 and J usage is TRBJ2-1, with 8 positions matching TRBD2. CDR1 is SGHDN and CDR2 is FVKESK in the germline V gene. V shed 5 bases, J shed 0 bases, and the junction held 6 bases outside the gene matches. The CDR3 has 16 amino acids.

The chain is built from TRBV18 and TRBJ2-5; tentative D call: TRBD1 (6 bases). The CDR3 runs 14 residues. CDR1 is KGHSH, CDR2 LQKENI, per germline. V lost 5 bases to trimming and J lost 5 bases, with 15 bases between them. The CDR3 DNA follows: TGTGCCAGCTCATTTTTCGGACAGTCGGAGACCCAGTACTTC. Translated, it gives CASSFFGQSETQYF.

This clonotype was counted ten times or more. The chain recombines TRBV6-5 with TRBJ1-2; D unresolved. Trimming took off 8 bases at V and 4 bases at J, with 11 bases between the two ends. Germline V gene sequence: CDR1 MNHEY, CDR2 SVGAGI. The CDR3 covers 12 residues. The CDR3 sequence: CASGRVGYGYTF. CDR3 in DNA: TGTGCCAGCGGGAGGGTAGGCTATGGCTACACCTTC.

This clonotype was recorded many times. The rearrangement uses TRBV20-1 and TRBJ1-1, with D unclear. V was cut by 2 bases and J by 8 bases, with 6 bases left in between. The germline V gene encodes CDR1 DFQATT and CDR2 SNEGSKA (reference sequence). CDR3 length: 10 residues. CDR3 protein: CSARHHEAFF. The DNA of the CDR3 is TGCAGTGCTAGACATCACGAAGCTTTCTTT.

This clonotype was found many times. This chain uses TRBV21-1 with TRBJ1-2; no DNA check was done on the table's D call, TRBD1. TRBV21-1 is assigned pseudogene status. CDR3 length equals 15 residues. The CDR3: CASTQHDPGPYGYTF. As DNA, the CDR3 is TGTGCCAGCACCCAGCACGACCCTGGCCCCTATGGCTACACCTTC.

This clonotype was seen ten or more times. CDR3 sequence (DNA): TGTGCCAGCAGCTTCTTAAGGGGGCGCAACACTGAAGCTTTCTTT. As protein: CASSFLRGRNTEAFF. The chain joins TRBV11-1 to TRBJ1-1, with 7 nucleotides matching TRBD1. This CDR3 has 15 amino acids. The V gene end was trimmed by 3 bases and the J gene end by 2 bases; junction bases not matched to a gene: 6. Germline assignment: CDR1 SGHAT and CDR2 FQDESV (reference sequence).

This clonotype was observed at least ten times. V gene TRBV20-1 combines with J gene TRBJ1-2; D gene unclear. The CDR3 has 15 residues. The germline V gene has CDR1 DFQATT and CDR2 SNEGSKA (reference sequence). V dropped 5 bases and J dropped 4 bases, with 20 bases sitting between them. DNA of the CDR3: TGCAGTGCTTCTCCCGACGGTAGCTCCCCCTATGGCTACACCTTC. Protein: CSASPDGSSPYGYTF.

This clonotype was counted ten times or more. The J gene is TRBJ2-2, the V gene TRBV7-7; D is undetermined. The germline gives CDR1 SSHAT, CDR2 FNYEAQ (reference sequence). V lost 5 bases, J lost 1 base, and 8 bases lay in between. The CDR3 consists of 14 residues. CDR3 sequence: CASSHDKNTGELFF. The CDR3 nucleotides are TGTGCCAGCAGCCATGACAAGAACACCGGGGAGCTGTTTTTT.

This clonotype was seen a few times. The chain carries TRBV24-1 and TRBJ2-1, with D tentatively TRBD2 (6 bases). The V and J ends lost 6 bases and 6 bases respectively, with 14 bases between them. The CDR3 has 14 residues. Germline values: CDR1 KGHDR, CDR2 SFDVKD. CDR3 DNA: TGTGCCACCAGTAGGGGACTGGTAACCAATGAGCAGTTCTTC. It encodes CATSRGLVTNEQFF.

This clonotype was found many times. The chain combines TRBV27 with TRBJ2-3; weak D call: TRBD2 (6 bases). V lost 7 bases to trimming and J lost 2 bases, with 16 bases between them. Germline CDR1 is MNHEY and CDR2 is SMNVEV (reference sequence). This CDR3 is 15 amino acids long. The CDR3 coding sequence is TGTGCCAGCAAGGGACTTCTAGGGACCACAGATACGCAGTATTTT. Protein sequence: CASKGLLGTTDTQYF.

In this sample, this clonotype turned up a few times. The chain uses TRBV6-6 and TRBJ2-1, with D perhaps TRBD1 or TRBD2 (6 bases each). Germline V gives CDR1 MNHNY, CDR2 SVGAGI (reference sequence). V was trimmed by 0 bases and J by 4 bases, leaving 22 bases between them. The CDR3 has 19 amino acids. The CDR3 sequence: CASSYSKVPRGRTYNEQFF. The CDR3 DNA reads TGTGCCAGCAGTTACTCGAAAGTCCCCCGGGGGCGTACGTACAATGAGCAGTTCTTC.

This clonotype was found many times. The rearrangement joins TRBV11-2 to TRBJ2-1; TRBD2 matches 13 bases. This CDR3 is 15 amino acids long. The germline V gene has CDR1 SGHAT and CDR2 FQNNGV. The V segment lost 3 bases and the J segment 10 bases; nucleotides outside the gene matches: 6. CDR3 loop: CASSLTSGRLKEQFF. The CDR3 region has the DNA TGTGCCAGCAGCTTGACTAGCGGGAGGTTGAAAGAGCAGTTCTTC.

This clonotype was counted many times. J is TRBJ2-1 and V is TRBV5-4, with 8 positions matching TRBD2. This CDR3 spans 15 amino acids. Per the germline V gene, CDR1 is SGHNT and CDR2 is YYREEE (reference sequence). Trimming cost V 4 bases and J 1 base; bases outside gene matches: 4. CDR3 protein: CASSLTSGSYNEQFF. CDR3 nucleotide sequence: TGTGCCAGCAGCCTCACTAGCGGATCCTACAATGAGCAGTTCTTC.

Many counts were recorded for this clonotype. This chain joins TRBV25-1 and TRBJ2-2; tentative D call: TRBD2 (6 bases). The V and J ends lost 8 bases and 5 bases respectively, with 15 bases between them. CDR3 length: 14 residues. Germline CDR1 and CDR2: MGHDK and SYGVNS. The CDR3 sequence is CASSRLGVTGELFF. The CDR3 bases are TGTGCCAGCTCCCGACTAGGGGTTACCGGGGAGCTGTTTTTT.

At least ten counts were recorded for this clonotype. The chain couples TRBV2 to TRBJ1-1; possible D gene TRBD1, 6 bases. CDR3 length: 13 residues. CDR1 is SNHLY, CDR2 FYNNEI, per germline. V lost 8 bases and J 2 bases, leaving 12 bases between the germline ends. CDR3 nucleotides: TGTGCCAGCTCTGGGGGCCAAAACACTGAAGCTTTCTTT. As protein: CASSGGQNTEAFF.

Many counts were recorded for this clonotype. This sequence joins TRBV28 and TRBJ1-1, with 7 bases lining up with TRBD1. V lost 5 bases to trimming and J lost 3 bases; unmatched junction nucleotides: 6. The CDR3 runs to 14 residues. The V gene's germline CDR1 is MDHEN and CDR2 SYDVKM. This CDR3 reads CASSQRQGDTEAFF. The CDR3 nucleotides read TGTGCCAGCAGTCAAAGACAGGGTGACACTGAAGCTTTCTTT.

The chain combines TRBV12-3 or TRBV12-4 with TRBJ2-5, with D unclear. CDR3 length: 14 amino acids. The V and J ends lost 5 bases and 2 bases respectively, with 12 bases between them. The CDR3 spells CASSRTRRQETQYF. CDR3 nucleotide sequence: TGTGCCAGCAGTCGGACGCGCCGGCAAGAGACCCAGTACTTC.

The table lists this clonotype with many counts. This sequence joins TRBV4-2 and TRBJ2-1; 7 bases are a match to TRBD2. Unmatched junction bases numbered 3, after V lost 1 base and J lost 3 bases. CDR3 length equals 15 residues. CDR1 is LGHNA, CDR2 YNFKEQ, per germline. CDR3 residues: CASSQGGEGYNEQFF. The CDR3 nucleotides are TGTGCCAGCAGCCAAGGAGGGGAGGGCTACAATGAGCAGTTCTTC.

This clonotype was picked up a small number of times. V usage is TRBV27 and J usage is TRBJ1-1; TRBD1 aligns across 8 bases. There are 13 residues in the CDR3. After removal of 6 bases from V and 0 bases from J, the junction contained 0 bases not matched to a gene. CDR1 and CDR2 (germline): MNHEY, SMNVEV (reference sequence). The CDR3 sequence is CASSRGLNTEAFF. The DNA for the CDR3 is TGTGCCAGCAGCAGGGGGCTGAACACTGAAGCTTTCTTT.

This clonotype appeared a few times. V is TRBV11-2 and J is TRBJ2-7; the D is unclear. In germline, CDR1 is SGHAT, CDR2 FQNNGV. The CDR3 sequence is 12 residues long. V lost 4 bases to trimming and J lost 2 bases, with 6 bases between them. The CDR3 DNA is TGTGCCAGCAGCTCACGGACCTACGAGCAGTACTTC. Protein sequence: CASSSRTYEQYF.

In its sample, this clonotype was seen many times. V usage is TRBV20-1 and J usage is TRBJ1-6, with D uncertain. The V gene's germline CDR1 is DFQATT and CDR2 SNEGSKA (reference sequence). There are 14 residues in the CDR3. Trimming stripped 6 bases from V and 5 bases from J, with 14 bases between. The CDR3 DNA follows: TGCAGTGCAAAAGGGCAGGAGGATAATTCACCCCTCCACTTT. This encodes CSAKGQEDNSPLHF.